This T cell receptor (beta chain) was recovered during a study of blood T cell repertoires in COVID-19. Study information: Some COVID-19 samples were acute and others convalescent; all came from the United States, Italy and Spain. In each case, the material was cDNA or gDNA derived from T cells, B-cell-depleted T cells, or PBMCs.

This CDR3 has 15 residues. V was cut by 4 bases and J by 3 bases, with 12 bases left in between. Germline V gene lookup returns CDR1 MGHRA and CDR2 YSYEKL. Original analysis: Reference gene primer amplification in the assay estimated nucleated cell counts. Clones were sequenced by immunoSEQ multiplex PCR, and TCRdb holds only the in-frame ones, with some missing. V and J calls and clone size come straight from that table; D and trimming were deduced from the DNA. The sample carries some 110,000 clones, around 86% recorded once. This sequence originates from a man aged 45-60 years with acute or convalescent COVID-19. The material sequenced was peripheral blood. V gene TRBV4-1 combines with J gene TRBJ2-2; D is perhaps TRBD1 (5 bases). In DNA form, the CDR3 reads TGCGCCAGCAGCCTACACCTAGGGGACACCGGGGAGCTGTTTTTT. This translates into CASSLHLGDTGELFF.